This T cell receptor (beta chain) was retrieved from a study of graft-versus-host responses after intestinal transplantation. At the level of the study: Induction using anti-thymocyte globulin, followed by tacrolimus and steroids for approximately 3 years, was given to all recipients.

As concerns this clone: Its specificity is not known.

Study-level results: Within allografts, high graft-versus-host to host-versus-graft clonal ratios were seen among patients with graft-donor T cell macrochimerism.

The method was immunoSEQ multiplex PCR; TCRdb's version includes in-frame clones alone and lacks a portion of them. The sample has about 38,000 clones, around 83% seen once. Germline CDR1 and CDR2: SGHRS and YFSETQ. The CDR3 sequence is 14 residues long. V gave up 0 bases and J gave up 2 bases, with 9 bases separating them. The sample in question was PBMCs, obtained 1070 days after transplant. This sequence originates from a human patient who received an intestinal transplant, so some T cells may come from the graft donor. V is TRBV5-1 and J is TRBJ2-7; the D gene is possibly TRBD1 (6 bases). The CDR3 DNA is TGCGCCAGCAGCTTGGACGCAGGGGCCTACGAGCAGTACTTC. As protein: CASSLDAGAYEQYF.